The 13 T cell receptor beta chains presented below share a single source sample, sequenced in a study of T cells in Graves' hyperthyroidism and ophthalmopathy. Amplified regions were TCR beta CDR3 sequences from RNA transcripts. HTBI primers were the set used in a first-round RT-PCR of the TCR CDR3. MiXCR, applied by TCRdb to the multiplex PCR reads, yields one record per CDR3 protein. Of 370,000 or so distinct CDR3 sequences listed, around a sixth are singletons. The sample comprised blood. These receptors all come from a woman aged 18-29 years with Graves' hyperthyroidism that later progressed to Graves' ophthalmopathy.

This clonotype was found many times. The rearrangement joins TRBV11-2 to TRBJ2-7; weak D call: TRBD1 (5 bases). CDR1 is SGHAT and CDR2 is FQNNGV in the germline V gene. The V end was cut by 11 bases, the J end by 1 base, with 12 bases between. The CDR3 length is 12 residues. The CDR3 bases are TGTGCCGGTCAGGGCCCATCCTACGAGCAGTACTTC. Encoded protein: CAGQGPSYEQYF.

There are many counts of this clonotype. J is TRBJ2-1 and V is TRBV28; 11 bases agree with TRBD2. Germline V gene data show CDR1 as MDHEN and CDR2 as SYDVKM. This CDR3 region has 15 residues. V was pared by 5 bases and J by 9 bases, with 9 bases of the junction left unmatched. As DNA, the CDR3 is TGTGCCAGCAGTAACATAGCGGGAGGGCCCGGTGAGCAGTTCTTC. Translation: CASSNIAGGPGEQFF.

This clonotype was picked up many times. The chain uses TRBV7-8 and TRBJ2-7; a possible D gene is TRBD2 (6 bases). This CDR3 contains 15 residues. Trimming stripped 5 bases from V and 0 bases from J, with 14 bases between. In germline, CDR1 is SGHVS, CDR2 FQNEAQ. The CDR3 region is CASSRQTSPSYEQYF. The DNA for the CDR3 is TGTGCCAGCAGCCGACAAACTAGCCCCTCCTACGAGCAGTACTTC. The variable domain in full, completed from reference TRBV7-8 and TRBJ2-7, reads GAGVSQSPRYKVAKRGQDVALRCDPISGHVSLFWYQQALGQGPEFLTYFQNEAQLDKSGLPSDRFFAERPEGSVSTLKIQRTQQEDSAVYLCASSRQTSPSYEQYFGPGTRLTVT.

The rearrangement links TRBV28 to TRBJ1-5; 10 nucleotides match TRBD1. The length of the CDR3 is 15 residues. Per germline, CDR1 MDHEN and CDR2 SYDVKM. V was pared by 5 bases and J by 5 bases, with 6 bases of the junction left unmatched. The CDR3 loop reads CASSGGGQGYQPQHF. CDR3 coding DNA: TGTGCCAGCAGTGGGGGGGGACAGGGGTATCAGCCCCAGCATTTT.

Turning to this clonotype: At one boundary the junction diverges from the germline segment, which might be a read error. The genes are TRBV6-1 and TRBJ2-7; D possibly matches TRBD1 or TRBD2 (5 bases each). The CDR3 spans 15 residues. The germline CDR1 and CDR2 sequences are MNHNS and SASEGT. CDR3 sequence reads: CASRPGTVSSYEQCF. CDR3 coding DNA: TGTGCCAGCAGACCCGGGACGGTGAGCTCCTACGAGCAGTGCTTC.

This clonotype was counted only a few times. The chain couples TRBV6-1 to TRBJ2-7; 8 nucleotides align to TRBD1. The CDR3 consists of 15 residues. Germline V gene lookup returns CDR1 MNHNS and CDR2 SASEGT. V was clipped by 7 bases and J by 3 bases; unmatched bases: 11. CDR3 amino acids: CASTKDRANLYEQYF. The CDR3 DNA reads TGTGCCAGCACCAAGGACAGGGCGAATCTCTACGAGCAGTACTTC.

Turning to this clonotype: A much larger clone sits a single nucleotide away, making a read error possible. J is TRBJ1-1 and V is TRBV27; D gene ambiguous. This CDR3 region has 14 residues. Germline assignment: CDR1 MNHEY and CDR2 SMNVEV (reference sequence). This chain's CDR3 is CASSVGASSTGAFF. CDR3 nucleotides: TGTGCCAGCAGTGTGGGCGCGTCAAGCACTGGAGCTTTCTTT.

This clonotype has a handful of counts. CDR3 sequence: CASSQGQGSYEQFF. The CDR3 DNA reads as TGTGCCAGCAGCCAAGGACAGGGAAGCTACGAGCAGTTCTTC. The chain employs TRBV4-2 and TRBJ2-7; TRBD1 matches at 7 bases. Matching the DNA end better, TRBJ2-1 makes the J call doubtful. The length of the CDR3 is 14 residues. Germline V gene sequence: CDR1 LGHNA, CDR2 YNFKEQ.

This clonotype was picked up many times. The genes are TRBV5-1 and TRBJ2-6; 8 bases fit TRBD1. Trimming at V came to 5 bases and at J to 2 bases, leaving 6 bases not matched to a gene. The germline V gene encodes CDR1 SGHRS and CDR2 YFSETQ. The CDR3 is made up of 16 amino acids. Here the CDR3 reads CASSGQGAAGANVLTF. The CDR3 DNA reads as TGCGCCAGCAGTGGACAGGGTGCGGCTGGGGCCAACGTCCTGACTTTC.

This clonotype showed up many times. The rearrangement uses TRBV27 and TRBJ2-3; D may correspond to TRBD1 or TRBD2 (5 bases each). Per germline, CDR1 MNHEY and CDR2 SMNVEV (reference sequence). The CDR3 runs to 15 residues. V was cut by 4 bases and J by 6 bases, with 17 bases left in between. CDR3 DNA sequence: TGTGCCAGCAGTTACGCAGTGGGGGTATCGGATACGCAGTATTTT. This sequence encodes CASSYAVGVSDTQYF.

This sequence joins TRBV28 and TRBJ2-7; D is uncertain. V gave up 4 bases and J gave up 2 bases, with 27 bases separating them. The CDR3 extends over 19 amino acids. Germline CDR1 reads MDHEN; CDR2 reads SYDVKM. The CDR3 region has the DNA TGTGCCAGCAGTTCCAACTTAGTGAATCGGGCCGGGCTTCCCTACGAGCAGTACTTC. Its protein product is CASSSNLVNRAGLPYEQYF.

The CDR3 sequence is CSVDPGARGYTF. The CDR3 DNA reads as TGCAGCGTTGACCCCGGGGCGCGCGGCTACACCTTC. The chain has TRBV29-1 and TRBJ1-2, with D maybe TRBD1 (5 bases). The CDR3 runs 12 residues. V was clipped by 3 bases and J by 8 bases, with 13 bases between them. Germline CDR1 SQVTM, CDR2 ANQGSEA.

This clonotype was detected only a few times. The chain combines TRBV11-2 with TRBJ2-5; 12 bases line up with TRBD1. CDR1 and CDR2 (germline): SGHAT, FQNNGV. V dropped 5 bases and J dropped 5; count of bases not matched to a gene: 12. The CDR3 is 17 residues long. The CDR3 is CASSLGRGTGGEETQYF. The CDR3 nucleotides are TGTGCCAGCAGCCTAGGAAGGGGGACAGGGGGCGAGGAGACCCAGTACTTC.